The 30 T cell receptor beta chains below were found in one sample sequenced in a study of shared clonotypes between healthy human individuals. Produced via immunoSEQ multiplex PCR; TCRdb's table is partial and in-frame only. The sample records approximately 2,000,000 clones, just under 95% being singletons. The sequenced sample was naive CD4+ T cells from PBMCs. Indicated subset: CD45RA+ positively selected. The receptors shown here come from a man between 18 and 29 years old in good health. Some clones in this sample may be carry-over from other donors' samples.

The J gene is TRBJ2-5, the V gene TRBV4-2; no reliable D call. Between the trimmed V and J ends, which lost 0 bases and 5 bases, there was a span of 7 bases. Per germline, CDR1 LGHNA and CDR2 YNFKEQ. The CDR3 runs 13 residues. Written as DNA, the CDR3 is TGTGCCAGCAGCCAAGACTTAACGGAGACCCAGTACTTC. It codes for CASSQDLTETQYF.

DNA of the CDR3: TGTGCCAGCAGTTACCGACAGGGTGCGCGCGAGCAGTACTTC. This encodes CASSYRQGAREQYF. The chain couples TRBV6-6 to TRBJ2-7; 7 bases agree with TRBD1. The CDR3 length is 14 residues. The trim removed 2 bases at V and 6 bases at J, leaving 7 bases unmatched. Germline assignment: CDR1 MNHNY and CDR2 SVGAGI (reference sequence).

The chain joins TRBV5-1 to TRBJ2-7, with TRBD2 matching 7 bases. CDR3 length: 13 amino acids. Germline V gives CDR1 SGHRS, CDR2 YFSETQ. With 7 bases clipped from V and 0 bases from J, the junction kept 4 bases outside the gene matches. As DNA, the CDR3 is TGCGCCAGCGGGCGGGAGCCCTCCTACGAGCAGTACTTC. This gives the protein CASGREPSYEQYF.

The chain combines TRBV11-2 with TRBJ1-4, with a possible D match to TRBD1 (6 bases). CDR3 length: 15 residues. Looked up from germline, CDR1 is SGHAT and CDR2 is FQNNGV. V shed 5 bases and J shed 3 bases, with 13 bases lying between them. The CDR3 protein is CASSHADRANEKLFF. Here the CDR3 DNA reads TGTGCCAGCAGCCACGCGGACAGAGCTAATGAAAAACTGTTTTTT.

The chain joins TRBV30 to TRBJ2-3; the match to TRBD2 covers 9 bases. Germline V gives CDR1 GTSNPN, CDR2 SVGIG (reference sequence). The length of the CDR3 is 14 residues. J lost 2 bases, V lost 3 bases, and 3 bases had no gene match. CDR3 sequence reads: CAWRLAGHTDTQYF. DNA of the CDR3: TGTGCCTGGAGGCTAGCGGGGCACACAGATACGCAGTATTTT.

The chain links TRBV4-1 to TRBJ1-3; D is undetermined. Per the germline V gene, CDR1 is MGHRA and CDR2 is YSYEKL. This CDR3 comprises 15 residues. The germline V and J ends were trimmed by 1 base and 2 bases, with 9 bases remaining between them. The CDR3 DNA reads TGCGCCAGCAGCCAAGTTCCGAGAGCTGGAAACACCATATATTTT. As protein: CASSQVPRAGNTIYF.

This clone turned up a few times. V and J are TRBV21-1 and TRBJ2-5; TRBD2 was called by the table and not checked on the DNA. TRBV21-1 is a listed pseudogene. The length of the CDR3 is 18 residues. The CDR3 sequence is CASSKEGSSGRVEETQYF. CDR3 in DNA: TGTGCCAGCAGCAAAGAGGGGAGTAGCGGGAGGGTGGAGGAGACCCAGTACTTC.

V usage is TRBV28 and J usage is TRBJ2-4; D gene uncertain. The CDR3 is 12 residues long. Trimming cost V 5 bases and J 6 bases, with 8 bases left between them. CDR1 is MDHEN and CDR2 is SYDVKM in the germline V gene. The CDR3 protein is CASSDLTNIQYF. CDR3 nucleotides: TGTGCCAGCAGTGACCTCACAAACATTCAGTACTTC.

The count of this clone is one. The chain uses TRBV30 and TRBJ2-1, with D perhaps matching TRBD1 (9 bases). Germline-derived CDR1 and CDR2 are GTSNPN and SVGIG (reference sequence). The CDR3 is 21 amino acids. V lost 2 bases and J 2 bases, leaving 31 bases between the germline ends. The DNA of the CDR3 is TGTGCCTGGAGTTGGGACAGGGCGGGTAGCGGGAATTATTTTGCCTACAATGAGCAGTTCTTC. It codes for CAWSWDRAGSGNYFAYNEQFF.

The CDR3 here is CASSLRSVPGEPYEQYF. In nucleotides, the CDR3 is TGTGCCAGCAGTTTAAGGTCCGTCCCGGGAGAACCCTACGAGCAGTACTTC. The chain couples TRBV27 to TRBJ2-7; TRBD2 might be the D (6 bases). Looked up from germline, CDR1 is MNHEY and CDR2 is SMNVEV (reference sequence). This CDR3 is built from 17 residues. The V gene lost 2 bases and the J gene lost 2 bases, with 19 bases spanning the gap.

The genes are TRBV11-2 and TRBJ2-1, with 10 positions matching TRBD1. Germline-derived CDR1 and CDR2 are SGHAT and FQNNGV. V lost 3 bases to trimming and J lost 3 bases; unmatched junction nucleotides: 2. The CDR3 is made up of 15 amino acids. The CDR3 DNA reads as TGTGCCAGCAGCTTCGGGACAGGGGTCTACAATGAGCAGTTCTTC. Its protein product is CASSFGTGVYNEQFF. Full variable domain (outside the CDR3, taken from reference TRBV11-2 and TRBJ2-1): EAGVAQSPRYKIIEKRQSVAFWCNPISGHATLYWYQQILGQGPKLLIQFQNNGVVDDSQLPKDRFSAERLKGVDSTLKIQPAKLEDSAVYLCASSFGTGVYNEQFFGPGTRLTVL.

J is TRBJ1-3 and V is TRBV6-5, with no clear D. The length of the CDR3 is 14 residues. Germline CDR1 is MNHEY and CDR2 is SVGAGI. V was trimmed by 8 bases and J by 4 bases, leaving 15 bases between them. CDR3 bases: TGTGCCAGCGGCCGATTAGTTCGGGGAAACACCATATATTTT. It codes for CASGRLVRGNTIYF.

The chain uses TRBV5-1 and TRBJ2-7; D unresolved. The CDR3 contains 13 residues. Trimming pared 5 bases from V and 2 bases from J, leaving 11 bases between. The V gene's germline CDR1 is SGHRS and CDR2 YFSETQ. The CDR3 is CASRGVATYEQYF. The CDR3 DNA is TGCGCCAGCAGAGGTGTCGCGACCTACGAGCAGTACTTC.

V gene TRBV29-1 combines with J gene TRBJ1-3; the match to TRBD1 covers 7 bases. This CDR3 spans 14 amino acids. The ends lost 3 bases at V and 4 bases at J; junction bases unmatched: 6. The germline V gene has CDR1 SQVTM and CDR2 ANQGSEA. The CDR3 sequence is CSVDLTGVGNTIYF. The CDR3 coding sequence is TGCAGCGTTGACCTAACAGGGGTCGGAAACACCATATATTTT.

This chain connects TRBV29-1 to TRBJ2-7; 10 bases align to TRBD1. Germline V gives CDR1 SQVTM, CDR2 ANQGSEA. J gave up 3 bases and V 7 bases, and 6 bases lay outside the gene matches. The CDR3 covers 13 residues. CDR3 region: CSAQGQGFYEQYF. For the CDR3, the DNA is TGCAGCGCCCAGGGACAGGGGTTCTACGAGCAGTACTTC.

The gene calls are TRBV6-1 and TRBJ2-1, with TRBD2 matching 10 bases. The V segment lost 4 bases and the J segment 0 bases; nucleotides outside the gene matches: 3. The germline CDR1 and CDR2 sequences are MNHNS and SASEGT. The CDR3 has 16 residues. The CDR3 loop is CASSAPSGSSYNEQFF. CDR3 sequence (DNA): TGTGCCAGCAGTGCCCCTAGCGGGAGCTCCTACAATGAGCAGTTCTTC.

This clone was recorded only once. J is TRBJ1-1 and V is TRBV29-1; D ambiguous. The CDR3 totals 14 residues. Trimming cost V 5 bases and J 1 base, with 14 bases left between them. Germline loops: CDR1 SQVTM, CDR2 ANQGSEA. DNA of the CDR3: TGCAGCGTTAGAACACGGATTTCGAACACTGAAGCTTTCTTT. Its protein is CSVRTRISNTEAFF.

The CDR3 loop reads CASSVGWGTKYNEQFF. The CDR3 DNA reads as TGTGCCAGCAGCGTAGGATGGGGGACGAAATACAATGAGCAGTTCTTC. The rearrangement joins TRBV9 to TRBJ2-1, with D perhaps matching TRBD1 or TRBD2 (5 bases each). Germline loops: CDR1 SGDLS, CDR2 YYNGEE. This CDR3 is built from 16 residues. V dropped 0 bases and J dropped 4 bases, with 14 bases sitting between them.

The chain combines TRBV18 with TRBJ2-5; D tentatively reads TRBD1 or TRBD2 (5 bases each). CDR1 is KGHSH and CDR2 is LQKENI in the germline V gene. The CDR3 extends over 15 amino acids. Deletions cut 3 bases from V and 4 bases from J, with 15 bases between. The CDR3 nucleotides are TGTGCCAGCTCACCCATCCGGGGCGCGGGAGAGACCCAGTACTTC. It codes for CASSPIRGAGETQYF.

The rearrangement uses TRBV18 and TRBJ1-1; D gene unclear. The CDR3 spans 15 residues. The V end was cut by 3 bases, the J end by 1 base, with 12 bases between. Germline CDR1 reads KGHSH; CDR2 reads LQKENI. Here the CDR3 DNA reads TGTGCCAGCTCACCGAGCATTACGCAGAACACTGAAGCTTTCTTT. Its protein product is CASSPSITQNTEAFF.

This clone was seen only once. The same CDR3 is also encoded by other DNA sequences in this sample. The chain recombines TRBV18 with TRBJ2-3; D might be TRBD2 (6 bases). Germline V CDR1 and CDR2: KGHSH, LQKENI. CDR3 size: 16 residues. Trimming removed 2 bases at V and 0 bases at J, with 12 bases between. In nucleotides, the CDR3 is TGTGCCAGCTCACCAGCTAGCGCATCTAGCACAGATACGCAGTATTTT. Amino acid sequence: CASSPASASSTDTQYF. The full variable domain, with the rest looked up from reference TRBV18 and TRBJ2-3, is NAGVMQNPRHLVRRRGQEARLRCSPMKGHSHVYWYRQLPEEGLKFMVYLQKENIIDESGMPKERFSAEFPKEGPSILRIQQVVRGDSAAYFCASSPASASSTDTQYFGPGTRLTVL.

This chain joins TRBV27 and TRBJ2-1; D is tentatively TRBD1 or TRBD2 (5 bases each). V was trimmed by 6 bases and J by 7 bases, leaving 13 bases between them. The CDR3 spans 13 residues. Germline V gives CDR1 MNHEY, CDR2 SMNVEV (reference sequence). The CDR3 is CASRGRTVNEQFF. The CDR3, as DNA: TGTGCCAGCAGGGGGCGGACTGTAAATGAGCAGTTCTTC.

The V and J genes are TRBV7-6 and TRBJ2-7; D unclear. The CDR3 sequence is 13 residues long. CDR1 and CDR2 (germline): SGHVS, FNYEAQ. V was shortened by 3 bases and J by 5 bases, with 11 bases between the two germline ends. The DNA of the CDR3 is TGTGCCAGCAGCTTGGAATGGTGGAACGAGCAGTACTTC. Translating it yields CASSLEWWNEQYF.

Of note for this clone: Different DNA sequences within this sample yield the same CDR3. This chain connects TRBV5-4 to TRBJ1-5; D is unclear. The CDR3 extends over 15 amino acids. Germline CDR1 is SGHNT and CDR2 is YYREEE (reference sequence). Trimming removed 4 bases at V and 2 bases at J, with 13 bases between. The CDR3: CASSLGGSGNQPQHF. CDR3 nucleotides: TGTGCCAGCAGCCTAGGCGGGAGCGGCAATCAGCCCCAGCATTTT.

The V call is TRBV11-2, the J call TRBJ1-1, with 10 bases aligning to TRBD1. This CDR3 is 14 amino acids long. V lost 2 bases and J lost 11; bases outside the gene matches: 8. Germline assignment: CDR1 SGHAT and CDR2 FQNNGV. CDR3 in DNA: TGTGCCAGCAGCTTATTGCGGGACAGGGGAGATGCTTTCTTT. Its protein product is CASSLLRDRGDAFF.

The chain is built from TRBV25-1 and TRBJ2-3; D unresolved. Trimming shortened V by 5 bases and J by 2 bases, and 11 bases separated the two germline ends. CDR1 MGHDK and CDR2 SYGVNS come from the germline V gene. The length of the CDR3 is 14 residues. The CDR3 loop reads CASSPKAFTDTQYF. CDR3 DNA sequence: TGTGCCAGCAGTCCAAAGGCATTCACAGATACGCAGTATTTT.

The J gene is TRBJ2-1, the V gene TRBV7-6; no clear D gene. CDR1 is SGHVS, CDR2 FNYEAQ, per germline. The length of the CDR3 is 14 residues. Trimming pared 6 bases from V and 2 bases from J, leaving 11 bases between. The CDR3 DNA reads TGTGCCAGCAGATCGTCAGGCACCTACAATGAGCAGTTCTTC. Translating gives CASRSSGTYNEQFF.

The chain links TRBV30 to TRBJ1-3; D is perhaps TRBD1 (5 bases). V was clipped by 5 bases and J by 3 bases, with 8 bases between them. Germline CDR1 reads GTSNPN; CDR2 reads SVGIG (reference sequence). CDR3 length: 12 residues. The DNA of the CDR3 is TGTGCCTGGGGGAGGGGTGGAAACACCATATATTTT. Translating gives CAWGRGGNTIYF.

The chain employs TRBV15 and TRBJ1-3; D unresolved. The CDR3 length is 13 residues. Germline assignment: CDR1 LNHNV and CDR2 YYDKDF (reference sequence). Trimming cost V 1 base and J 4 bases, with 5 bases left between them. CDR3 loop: CATSRVSGNTIYF. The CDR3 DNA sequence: TGTGCCACCAGCAGAGTCTCGGGAAACACCATATATTTT.

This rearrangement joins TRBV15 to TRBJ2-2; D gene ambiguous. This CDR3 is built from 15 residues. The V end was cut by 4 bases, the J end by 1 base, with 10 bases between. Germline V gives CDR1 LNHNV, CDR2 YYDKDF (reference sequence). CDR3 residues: CATSTNPWNTGELFF. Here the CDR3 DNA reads TGTGCCACCAGCACCAACCCGTGGAACACCGGGGAGCTGTTTTTT.